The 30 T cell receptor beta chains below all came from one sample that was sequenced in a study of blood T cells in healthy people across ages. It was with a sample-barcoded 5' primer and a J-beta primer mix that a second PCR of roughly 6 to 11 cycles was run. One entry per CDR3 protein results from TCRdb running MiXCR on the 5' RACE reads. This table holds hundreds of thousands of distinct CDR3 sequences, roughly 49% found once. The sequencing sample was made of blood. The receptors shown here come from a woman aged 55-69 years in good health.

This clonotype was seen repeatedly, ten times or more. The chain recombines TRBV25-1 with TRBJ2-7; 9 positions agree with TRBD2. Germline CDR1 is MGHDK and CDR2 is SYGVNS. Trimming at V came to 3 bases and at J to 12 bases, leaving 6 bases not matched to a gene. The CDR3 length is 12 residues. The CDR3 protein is CASSDSGGSLYF. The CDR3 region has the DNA TGTGCCAGCAGTGATAGCGGGGGCTCACTGTACTTC.

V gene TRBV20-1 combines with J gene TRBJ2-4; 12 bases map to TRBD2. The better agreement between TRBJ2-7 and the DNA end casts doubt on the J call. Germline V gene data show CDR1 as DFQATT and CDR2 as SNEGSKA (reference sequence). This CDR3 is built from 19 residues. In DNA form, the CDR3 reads TGCAGTGCTAGAGCTCTAGCGGGAGGGCCAGTTTGGAGTTCCTACGAGCAGTACTTC. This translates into CSARALAGGPVWSSYEQYF.

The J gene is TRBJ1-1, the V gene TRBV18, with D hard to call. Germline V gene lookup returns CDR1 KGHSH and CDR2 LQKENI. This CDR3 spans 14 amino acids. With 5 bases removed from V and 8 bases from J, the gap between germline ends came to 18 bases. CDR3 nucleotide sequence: TGTGCCAGCTCAGCGGCGATTCCAGGTCTCGAAGCTTTCTTT. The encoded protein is CASSAAIPGLEAFF.

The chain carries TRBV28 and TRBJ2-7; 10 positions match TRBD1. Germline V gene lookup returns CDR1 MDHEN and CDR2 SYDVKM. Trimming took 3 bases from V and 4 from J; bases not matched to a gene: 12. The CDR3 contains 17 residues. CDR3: CASSFHTRQGAKYEQYF. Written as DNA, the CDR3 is TGTGCCAGCAGTTTCCACACAAGACAGGGGGCGAAATACGAGCAGTACTTC.

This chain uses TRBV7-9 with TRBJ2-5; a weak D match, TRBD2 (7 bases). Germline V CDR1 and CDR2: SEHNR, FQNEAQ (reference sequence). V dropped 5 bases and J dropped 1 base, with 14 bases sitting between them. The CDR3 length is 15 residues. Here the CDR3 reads CASSGGAGIQETQYF. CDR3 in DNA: TGTGCCAGCAGCGGGGGGGCAGGGATCCAAGAGACCCAGTACTTC.

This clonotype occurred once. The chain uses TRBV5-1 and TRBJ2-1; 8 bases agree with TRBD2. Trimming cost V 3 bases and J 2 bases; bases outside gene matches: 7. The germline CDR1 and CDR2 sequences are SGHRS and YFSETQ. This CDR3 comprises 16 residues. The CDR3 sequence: CASSWSDSGAYNEQFF. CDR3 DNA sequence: TGCGCCAGCAGCTGGTCGGATAGCGGGGCCTACAATGAGCAGTTCTTC.

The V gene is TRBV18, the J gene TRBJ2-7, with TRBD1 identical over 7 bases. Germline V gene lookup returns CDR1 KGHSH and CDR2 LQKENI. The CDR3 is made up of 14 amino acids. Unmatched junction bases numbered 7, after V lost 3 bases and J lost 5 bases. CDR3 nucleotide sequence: TGTGCCAGCTCACCGAGTATGGGGACAGACGAGCAGTACTTC. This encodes CASSPSMGTDEQYF.

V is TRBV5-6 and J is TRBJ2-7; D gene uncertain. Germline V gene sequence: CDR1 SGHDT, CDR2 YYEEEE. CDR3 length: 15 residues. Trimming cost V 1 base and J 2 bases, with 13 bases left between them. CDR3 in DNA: TGTGCCAGCAGCTTGCGCCGGCTCAGTACCTACGAGCAGTACTTC. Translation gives CASSLRRLSTYEQYF.

The CDR3 coding sequence is TGCGCCAGCACCGCTGAGCTTAATTCACCCCTCCACTTT. Amino acid sequence: CASTAELNSPLHF. V gene TRBV5-1 combines with J gene TRBJ1-6; no reliable D call. Trimming shortened V by 6 bases and J by 6 bases, and 10 bases separated the two germline ends. The CDR3 is 13 amino acids. Germline-derived CDR1 and CDR2 are SGHRS and YFSETQ. Complete variable domain (other parts from reference TRBV5-1 and TRBJ1-6): KAGVTQTPRYLIKTRGQQVTLSCSPISGHRSVSWYQQTPGQGLQFLFEYFSETQRNKGNFPGRFSGRQFSNSRSEMNVSTLELGDSALYLCASTAELNSPLHFGNGTRLTVT.

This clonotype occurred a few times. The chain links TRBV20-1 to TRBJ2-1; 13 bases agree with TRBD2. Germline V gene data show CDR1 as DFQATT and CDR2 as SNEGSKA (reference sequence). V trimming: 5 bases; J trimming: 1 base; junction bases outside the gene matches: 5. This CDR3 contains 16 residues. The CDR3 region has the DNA TGCAGTGCTCTGGGACTAGCGGGAATATCCTACAATGAGCAGTTCTTC. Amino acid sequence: CSALGLAGISYNEQFF.

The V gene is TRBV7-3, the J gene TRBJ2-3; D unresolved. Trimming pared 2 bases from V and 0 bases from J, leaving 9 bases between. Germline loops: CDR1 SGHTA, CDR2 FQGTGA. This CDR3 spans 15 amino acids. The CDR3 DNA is TGTGCCAGCAGCTTATTAGACGGGAGCACAGATACGCAGTATTTT. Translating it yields CASSLLDGSTDTQYF.

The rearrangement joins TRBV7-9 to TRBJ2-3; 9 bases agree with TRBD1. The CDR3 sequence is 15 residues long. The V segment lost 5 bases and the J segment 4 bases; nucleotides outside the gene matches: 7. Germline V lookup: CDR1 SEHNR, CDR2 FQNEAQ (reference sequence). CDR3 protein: CASSPSTGGPDTQYF. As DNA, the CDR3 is TGTGCCAGCAGCCCTTCGACAGGGGGGCCAGATACGCAGTATTTT.

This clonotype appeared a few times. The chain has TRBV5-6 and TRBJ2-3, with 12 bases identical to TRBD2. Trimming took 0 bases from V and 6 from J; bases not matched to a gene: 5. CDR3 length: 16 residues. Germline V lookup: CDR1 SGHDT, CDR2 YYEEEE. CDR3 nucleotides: TGTGCCAGCAGCTTGGGACTAGCGGGAGCAGCTGATACGCAGTATTTT. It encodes CASSLGLAGAADTQYF.

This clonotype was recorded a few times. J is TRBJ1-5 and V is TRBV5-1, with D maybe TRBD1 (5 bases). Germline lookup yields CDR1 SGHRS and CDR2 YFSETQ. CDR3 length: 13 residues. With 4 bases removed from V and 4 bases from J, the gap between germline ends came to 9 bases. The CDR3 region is CASSLGANQPQHF. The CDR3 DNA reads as TGCGCCAGCAGCCTCGGGGCGAATCAGCCCCAGCATTTT.

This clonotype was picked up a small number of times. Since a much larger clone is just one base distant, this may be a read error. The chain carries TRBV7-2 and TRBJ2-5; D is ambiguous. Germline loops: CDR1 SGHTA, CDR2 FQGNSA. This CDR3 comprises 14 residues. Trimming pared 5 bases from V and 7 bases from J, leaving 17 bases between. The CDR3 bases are TGTGCCAGCAGCGCGTCCGACCTGGGTTGGACCCAGTACTTC. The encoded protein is CASSASDLGWTQYF.

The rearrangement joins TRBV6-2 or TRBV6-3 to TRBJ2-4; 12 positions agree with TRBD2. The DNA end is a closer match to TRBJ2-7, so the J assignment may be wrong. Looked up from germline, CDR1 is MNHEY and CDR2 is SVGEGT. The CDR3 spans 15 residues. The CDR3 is CASSPLAGGRYEQYF. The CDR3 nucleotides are TGTGCCAGCAGTCCCCTAGCGGGAGGGAGGTACGAGCAGTACTTC.

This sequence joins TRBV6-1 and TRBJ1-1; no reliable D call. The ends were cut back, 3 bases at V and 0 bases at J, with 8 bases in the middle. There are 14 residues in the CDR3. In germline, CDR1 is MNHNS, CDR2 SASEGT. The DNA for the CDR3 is TGTGCCAGCAGTGACCGTTACATGAACACTGAAGCTTTCTTT. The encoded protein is CASSDRYMNTEAFF.

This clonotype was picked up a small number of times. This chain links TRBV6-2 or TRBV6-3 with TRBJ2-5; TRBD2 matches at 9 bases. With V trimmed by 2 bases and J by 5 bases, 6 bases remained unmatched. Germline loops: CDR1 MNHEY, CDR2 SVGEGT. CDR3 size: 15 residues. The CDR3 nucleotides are TGTGCCAGCAGTTACGCTAGCGGGACCTACGAGACCCAGTACTTC. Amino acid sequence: CASSYASGTYETQYF.

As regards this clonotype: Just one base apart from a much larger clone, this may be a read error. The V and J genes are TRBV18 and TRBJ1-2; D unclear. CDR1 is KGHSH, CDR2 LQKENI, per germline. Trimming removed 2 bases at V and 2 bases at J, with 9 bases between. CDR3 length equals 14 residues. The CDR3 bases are TGTGCCAGCTCACCAGATGGGGAGAACTATGGCTACACCTTC. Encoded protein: CASSPDGENYGYTF.

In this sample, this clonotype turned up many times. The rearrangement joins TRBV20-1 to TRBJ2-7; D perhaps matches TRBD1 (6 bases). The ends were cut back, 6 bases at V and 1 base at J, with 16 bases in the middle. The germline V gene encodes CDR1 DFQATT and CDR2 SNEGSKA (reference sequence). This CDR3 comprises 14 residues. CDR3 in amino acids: CSANHRAESYEQYF. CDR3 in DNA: TGCAGTGCCAACCACAGGGCCGAGTCCTACGAGCAGTACTTC.

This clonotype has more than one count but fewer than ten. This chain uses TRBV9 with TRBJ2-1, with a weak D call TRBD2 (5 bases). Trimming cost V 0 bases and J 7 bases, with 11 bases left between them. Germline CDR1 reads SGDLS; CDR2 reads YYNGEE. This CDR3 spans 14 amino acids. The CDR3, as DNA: TGTGCCAGCAGCGTAGCCGACGGGGTTAATGAGCAGTTCTTC. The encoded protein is CASSVADGVNEQFF.

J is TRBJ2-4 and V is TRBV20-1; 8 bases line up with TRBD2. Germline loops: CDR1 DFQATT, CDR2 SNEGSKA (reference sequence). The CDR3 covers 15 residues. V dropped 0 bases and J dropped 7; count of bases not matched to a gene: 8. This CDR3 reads CSARELGLGGNIQYF. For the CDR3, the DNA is TGCAGTGCTAGAGAGCTGGGACTAGGAGGCAACATTCAGTACTTC.

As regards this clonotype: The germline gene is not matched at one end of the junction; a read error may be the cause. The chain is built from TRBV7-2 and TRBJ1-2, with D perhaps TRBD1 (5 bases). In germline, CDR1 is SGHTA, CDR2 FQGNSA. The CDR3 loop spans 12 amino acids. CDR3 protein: CSSGGVNYGYTF. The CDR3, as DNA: TGTTCCAGCGGGGGGGTGAACTATGGCTACACCTTC. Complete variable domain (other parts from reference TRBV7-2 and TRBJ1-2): GAGVSQSPSNKVTEKGKDVELRCDPISGHTALYWYRQSLGQGLEFLIYFQGNSAPDKSGLPSDRFSAERTGGSVSTLTIQRTQQEDSAVYLCSSGGVNYGYTFGSGTRLTVV.

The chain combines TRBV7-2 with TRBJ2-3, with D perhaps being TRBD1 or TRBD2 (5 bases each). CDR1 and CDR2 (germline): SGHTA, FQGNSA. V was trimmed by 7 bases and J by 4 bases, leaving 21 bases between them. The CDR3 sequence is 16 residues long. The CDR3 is CASTPTGAKAPDTQYF. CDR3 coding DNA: TGTGCCAGCACCCCTACCGGGGCTAAAGCACCAGATACGCAGTATTTT.

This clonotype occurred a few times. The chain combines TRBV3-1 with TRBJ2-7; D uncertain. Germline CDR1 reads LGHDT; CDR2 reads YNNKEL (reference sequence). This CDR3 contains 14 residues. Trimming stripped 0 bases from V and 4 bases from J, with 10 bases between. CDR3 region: CASSQDFSGYEQYF. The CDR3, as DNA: TGTGCCAGCAGCCAAGATTTTTCCGGGTACGAGCAGTACTTC.

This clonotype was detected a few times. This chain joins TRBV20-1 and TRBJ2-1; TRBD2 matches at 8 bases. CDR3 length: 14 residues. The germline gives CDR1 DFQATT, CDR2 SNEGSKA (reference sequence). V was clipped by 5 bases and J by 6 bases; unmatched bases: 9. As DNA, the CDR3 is TGCAGTGCTCCCGGGACTAGGCTCGCCAATGAGCAGTTCTTC. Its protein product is CSAPGTRLANEQFF.

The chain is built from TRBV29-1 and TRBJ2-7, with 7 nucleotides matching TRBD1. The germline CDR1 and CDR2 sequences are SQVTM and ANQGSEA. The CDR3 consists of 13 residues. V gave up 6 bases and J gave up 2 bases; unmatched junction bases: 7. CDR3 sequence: CSVSTGFPYEQYF. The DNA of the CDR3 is TGCAGCGTCTCGACAGGGTTTCCCTACGAGCAGTACTTC.

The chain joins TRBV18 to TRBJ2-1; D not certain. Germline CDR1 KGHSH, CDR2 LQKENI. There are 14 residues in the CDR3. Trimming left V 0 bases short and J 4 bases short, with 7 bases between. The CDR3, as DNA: TGTGCCAGCTCACCACCGTCCACGTACAATGAGCAGTTCTTC. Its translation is CASSPPSTYNEQFF. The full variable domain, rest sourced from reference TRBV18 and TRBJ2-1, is NAGVMQNPRHLVRRRGQEARLRCSPMKGHSHVYWYRQLPEEGLKFMVYLQKENIIDESGMPKERFSAEFPKEGPSILRIQQVVRGDSAAYFCASSPPSTYNEQFFGPGTRLTVL.

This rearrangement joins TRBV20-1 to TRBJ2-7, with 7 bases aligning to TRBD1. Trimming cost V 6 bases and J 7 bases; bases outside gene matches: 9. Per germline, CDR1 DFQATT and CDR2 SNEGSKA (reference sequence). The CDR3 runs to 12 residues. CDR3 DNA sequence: TGCAGTGCGAATACAGGGGCCGATGAGCAGTACTTC. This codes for CSANTGADEQYF.

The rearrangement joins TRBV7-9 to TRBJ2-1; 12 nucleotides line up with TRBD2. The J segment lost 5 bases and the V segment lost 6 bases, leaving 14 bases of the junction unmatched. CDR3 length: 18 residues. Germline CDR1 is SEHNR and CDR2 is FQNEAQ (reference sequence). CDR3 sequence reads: CASRSWSSGRAGHNEQFF. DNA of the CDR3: TGTGCCAGCAGGTCGTGGTCTAGCGGGAGGGCCGGTCACAATGAGCAGTTCTTC.